This T cell receptor (beta chain) was obtained from a study of cytomegalovirus exposure and HLA in healthy donors. General study points: One variant, a missense change in DCLRE1C, was linked in a later analysis to TCR beta V- and J-gene trimming. Confirmation in vitro established that a few CMV-associated chains were specific for CMV antigens.

This clone showed up just once. Antigen unknown. CDR1 MNHEY and CDR2 SVGAGI come from the germline V gene. The germline V and J ends were trimmed by 2 bases and 7 bases, with 11 bases remaining between them. The length of the CDR3 is 13 residues. The PCR made use of 60 Vbeta and 13 Jbeta primers. Assay used: immunoSEQ multiplex PCR; TCRdb lists only in-frame clones, some missing. The sample contains approximately 95,000 clones, just under 80% of which appear only once. Material for sequencing was PBMCs. This chain links TRBV6-5 with TRBJ2-5; maybe TRBD2 (6 bases). The receptor was derived from a middle-aged woman in good health and CMV-seropositive. The CDR3 nucleotides are TGTGCCAGCAGTTACCCCGGGAGTGGGACCCAGTACTTC. Protein: CASSYPGSGTQYF.